The 29 T cell receptor beta chains below were found in one sample sequenced in a study of regulatory T cells in long-lasting Graves disease. Sequencing libraries for TCR beta were prepared with iRepertoire HTBI primers and Arm-PCR of CDR3 regions. TCRdb reprocessed the multiplex PCR reads via MiXCR and lists one record per CDR3 protein. The sample carries around 460,000 distinct CDR3 sequences, under 25% recorded once. The time point denotes: persistent/refractory GD, antithyroid drugs over 5 years with positive TRAb. Scientists built the TCR library using RNA that was extracted from PBMCs. The source was peripheral blood mononuclear cells (PBMCs), collected when the disease was refractory, from a patient treated with antithyroid drugs. These receptor sequences come from a female donor with Graves disease.

This clonotype was observed many times. This CDR3 is CSARIPTDYGYTF. Here the CDR3 DNA reads TGCAGCGCTAGAATCCCGACAGATTATGGCTACACCTTC. The chain links TRBV29-1 to TRBJ1-2, with D maybe TRBD1 (5 bases). CDR1 is SQVTM and CDR2 is ANQGSEA in the germline V gene. The CDR3 is 13 residues long. Trimming shortened V by 7 bases and J by 5 bases, and 17 bases separated the two germline ends.

The V gene is TRBV7-3, the J gene TRBJ2-2; D is unresolved. Germline CDR1 reads SGHTA; CDR2 reads FQGTGA. Between the trimmed V and J ends, which lost 0 bases and 3 bases, there was a span of 8 bases. CDR3 size: 15 residues. The CDR3 coding sequence is TGTGCCAGCAGCTTAACCGGACGTGACACCGGGGAGCTGTTTTTT. Encoded protein: CASSLTGRDTGELFF. Full variable domain (missing parts from reference TRBV7-3 and TRBJ2-2): GAGVSQTPSNKVTEKGKYVELRCDPISGHTALYWYRQSLGQGPEFLIYFQGTGAADDSGLPNDRFFAVRPEGSVSTLKIQRTERGDSAVYLCASSLTGRDTGELFFGEGSRLTVL.

This clonotype came up a few times. V usage is TRBV5-1 and J usage is TRBJ1-1, with TRBD1 matching 7 bases. Looked up from germline, CDR1 is SGHRS and CDR2 is YFSETQ. CDR3 length: 13 residues. Trimming removed 4 bases from V and 6 bases from J; junction bases left unmatched: 6. This CDR3 reads CASSAGTVAEAFF. The CDR3 DNA reads TGCGCCAGCAGCGCCGGGACAGTGGCTGAAGCTTTCTTT.

The chain uses TRBV19 and TRBJ2-2; 8 bases match TRBD1. Trimming removed 8 bases from V and 1 base from J; junction bases left unmatched: 3. The CDR3 is 14 amino acids. In germline, CDR1 is LNHDA, CDR2 SQIVND (reference sequence). The CDR3 DNA is TGTGCCAGTGCCGGGACAGGGAACACCGGGGAGCTGTTTTTT. Protein sequence: CASAGTGNTGELFF.

This clonotype occurred once. The genes are TRBV4-1 and TRBJ2-3, with D unresolved. CDR1 MGHRA and CDR2 YSYEKL come from the germline V gene. The CDR3 runs 13 residues. V dropped 0 bases and J dropped 7 bases, with 8 bases sitting between them. CDR3 amino acids: CASSQDRANTQYF. The CDR3 bases are TGCGCCAGCAGCCAAGATAGGGCTAATACGCAGTATTTT.

This clonotype was observed many times. One end of the junction is discordant with germline, which a read error may explain. J is TRBJ1-4 and V is TRBV13; the D gene is possibly TRBD1 (5 bases). CDR3 size: 14 residues. CDR1 is PRHDT and CDR2 is FYEKMQ in the germline V gene (reference sequence). CDR3 in DNA: TGTGCCAGCAGCCTAGGGACCGGAACAGAAAAACTGTTTTTT. It encodes CASSLGTGTEKLFF.

The V call is TRBV25-1, the J call TRBJ1-2; D possibly corresponds to TRBD1 (5 bases). The germline gives CDR1 MGHDK, CDR2 SYGVNS. The CDR3 contains 11 residues. Trimming stripped 3 bases from V and 6 bases from J, with 5 bases between. This CDR3 reads CASSEGHGYTF. The CDR3, as DNA: TGTGCCAGCAGTGAGGGGCATGGCTACACCTTC.

This clonotype was seen at least ten times. This chain connects TRBV12-3 or TRBV12-4 to TRBJ1-2; D unresolved. This CDR3 has 12 amino acids. With 5 bases removed from V and 10 bases from J, the gap between germline ends came to 14 bases. The CDR3 protein is CASSTGSGDYTF. The CDR3 DNA reads as TGTGCCAGCAGTACCGGGAGCGGGGACTACACCTTC.

This clonotype has a count of ten or more. The DNA of the CDR3 is TGTGCCAGCAGCTTAGCACTCAGAGATTCACCCCTCCACTTT. Translated: CASSLALRDSPLHF. This chain joins TRBV11-2 and TRBJ1-6; no clear D. V lost 1 base and J lost 8, with 9 bases in between. Germline V gene data show CDR1 as SGHAT and CDR2 as FQNNGV. CDR3 length equals 14 residues.

This clonotype was observed at least ten times. The rearrangement links TRBV28 to TRBJ1-1; D unresolved. From germline, CDR1 is MDHEN and CDR2 SYDVKM. The CDR3 sequence is 12 residues long. V was shortened by 10 bases and J by 1 base, with 10 bases between the two germline ends. The CDR3 sequence: CATTRANTEAFF. Here the CDR3 DNA reads TGTGCCACCACCCGGGCGAACACTGAAGCTTTCTTT. Combining the CDR3 with reference TRBV28 and TRBJ1-1 gives the whole variable domain DVKVTQSSRYLVKRTGEKVFLECVQDMDHENMFWYRQDPGLGLRLIYFSYDVKMKEKGDIPEGYSVSREKKERFSLILESASTNQTSMYLCATTRANTEAFFGQGTRLTVV.

The CDR3 nucleotides are TGTGCCAGCAAAGGAAGCGGGAGGGAGATGGATACGCAGTATTTT. Its translation: CASKGSGREMDTQYF. The chain uses TRBV28 and TRBJ2-3; the match to TRBD2 covers 10 bases. V lost 7 bases, J lost 6 bases, and 10 bases stayed unmatched. In germline, CDR1 is MDHEN, CDR2 SYDVKM. The CDR3 loop spans 15 amino acids.

This clonotype was counted only a few times. The V gene is TRBV7-9, the J gene TRBJ2-4, with 10 bases matching TRBD1. With 6 bases clipped from V and 6 bases from J, the junction kept 11 bases outside the gene matches. CDR1 is SEHNR and CDR2 is FQNEAQ in the germline V gene (reference sequence). The CDR3 has 16 residues. CDR3 coding DNA: TGTGCCAGCAGTTCCCCGGGACAGGGGCGCGGAAACATTCAGTACTTC. Translated, it gives CASSSPGQGRGNIQYF.

This clonotype showed up just a few times. V gene TRBV5-1 combines with J gene TRBJ1-2, with 7 bases fitting TRBD1. CDR1 is SGHRS, CDR2 YFSETQ, per germline. The CDR3 extends over 15 amino acids. V gave up 0 bases and J gave up 5 bases; unmatched junction bases: 7. CDR3 nucleotides: TGCGCCAGCAGCTTGGCGACAGGGAAGGTGTATGGCTACACCTTC. Translating it yields CASSLATGKVYGYTF.

This clonotype has a handful of counts. V and J are TRBV29-1 and TRBJ2-7; TRBD1 agrees at 8 bases. The CDR3 runs to 13 residues. Trimming at V came to 2 bases and at J to 6 bases, leaving 6 bases not matched to a gene. Per the germline V gene, CDR1 is SQVTM and CDR2 is ANQGSEA. The CDR3 region has the DNA TGCAGCGTTGAACAGGGGGCACTCTTCGAGCAGTACTTC. It translates to CSVEQGALFEQYF.

In its sample, this clonotype was seen a few times. The chain joins TRBV7-9 to TRBJ2-7, with D tentatively TRBD2 (6 bases). The ends were cut back, 1 base at V and 7 bases at J, with 11 bases in the middle. CDR1 is SEHNR and CDR2 is FQNEAQ in the germline V gene (reference sequence). This CDR3 contains 13 residues. CDR3 in DNA: TGTGCCAGCAGCTTAGAAGGGCGGGAAGAGCAGTACTTC. It encodes CASSLEGREEQYF.

At least ten counts were recorded for this clonotype. The J gene is TRBJ2-5, the V gene TRBV6-5, with TRBD1 identical over 7 bases. This CDR3 is built from 20 residues. V shed 3 bases, J shed 2 bases, and the junction held 21 bases outside the gene matches. CDR1 is MNHEY and CDR2 is SVGAGI in the germline V gene. CDR3 in DNA: TGTGCCAGCAGTTATGGCGAACCCGGGACAGCCCATGGAACGCAAGAGACCCAGTACTTC. Amino acid sequence: CASSYGEPGTAHGTQETQYF.

This clonotype showed up just a few times. The chain employs TRBV19 and TRBJ2-5; 11 bases are a match to TRBD2. After removal of 6 bases from V and 1 base from J, the junction contained 10 bases not matched to a gene. The germline CDR1 and CDR2 sequences are LNHDA and SQIVND (reference sequence). This CDR3 has 17 amino acids. In DNA, the CDR3 is TGTGCCAGTAGCACTCCCCCACTAGCGGGAGTCCAAGAGACCCAGTACTTC. Translation: CASSTPPLAGVQETQYF.

On this clonotype itself: A far larger clone lies a single base away; this is likely a read error. This chain connects TRBV9 to TRBJ1-2; 8 bases align to TRBD1. Germline CDR1 is SGDLS and CDR2 is YYNGEE. This CDR3 is built from 12 residues. V dropped 7 bases and J dropped 3; count of bases not matched to a gene: 2. The CDR3 here is CASAGQDYGYTF. CDR3 in DNA: TGTGCCAGCGCGGGACAGGACTATGGCTACACCTTC.

This clonotype was detected ten times or more. V and J are TRBV12-3 or TRBV12-4 and TRBJ1-5, with TRBD1 as a possible D gene (5 bases). This CDR3 region has 12 residues. V dropped 4 bases and J dropped 4 bases, with 5 bases sitting between them. CDR3 DNA: TGTGCCAGCAGTTGGGGGAATCAGCCCCAGCATTTT. This codes for CASSWGNQPQHF.

This clonotype was seen many times. The V call is TRBV2, the J call TRBJ2-2; no reliable D call. CDR1 and CDR2 (germline): SNHLY, FYNNEI. CDR3 length: 15 amino acids. The germline V and J ends were trimmed by 3 bases and 5 bases, with 13 bases remaining between them. The DNA for the CDR3 is TGTGCCAGCAGTGATGAGGTGTTTGAAACCGGGGAGCTGTTTTTT. Amino acid sequence: CASSDEVFETGELFF.

This clonotype was picked up many times. The chain links TRBV6-2 or TRBV6-3 to TRBJ2-2, with D unclear. Per the germline V gene, CDR1 is MNHEY and CDR2 is SVGEGT. CDR3 length: 15 amino acids. The V end was cut by 6 bases, the J end by 5 bases, with 16 bases between. CDR3 nucleotide sequence: TGTGCCAGCAGCCCCTACGCGGACCCAACCGGGGAGCTGTTTTTT. It specifies CASSPYADPTGELFF.

The chain carries TRBV18 and TRBJ1-5; D is possibly TRBD1 (6 bases). CDR1 is KGHSH, CDR2 LQKENI, per germline. V lost 4 bases, J lost 11 bases, and 18 bases lay in between. This CDR3 is 14 amino acids long. The CDR3 spells CASSREAFSGAQHF. DNA for the CDR3: TGTGCCAGCTCACGAGAGGCATTTTCAGGGGCCCAGCATTTT. Based on the CDR3 plus reference TRBV18 and TRBJ1-5, the full variable domain is NAGVMQNPRHLVRRRGQEARLRCSPMKGHSHVYWYRQLPEEGLKFMVYLQKENIIDESGMPKERFSAEFPKEGPSILRIQQVVRGDSAAYFCASSREAFSGAQHFGDGTRLSIL.

The V and J genes are TRBV2 and TRBJ2-1; 8 nucleotides agree with TRBD2. CDR3 length: 13 amino acids. Per the germline V gene, CDR1 is SNHLY and CDR2 is FYNNEI. Trimming cost V 6 bases and J 8 bases; bases outside gene matches: 6. For the CDR3, the DNA is TGTGCCAGCAGGGGACTAGATTACGATGAGCAGTTCTTC. Translated: CASRGLDYDEQFF.

This clonotype was counted ten times or more. This chain joins TRBV20-1 and TRBJ1-4; TRBD1 matches at 8 bases. This CDR3 contains 15 residues. Trimming cost V 3 bases and J 1 base; bases outside gene matches: 4. Germline V lookup: CDR1 DFQATT, CDR2 SNEGSKA (reference sequence). Here the CDR3 reads CSARKTGVTNEKLFF. In DNA, the CDR3 is TGCAGTGCTAGGAAGACAGGGGTAACTAATGAAAAACTGTTTTTT.

This clonotype was detected only a few times. With a much larger clone just one base away, this may be a read error. V usage is TRBV2 and J usage is TRBJ2-7, with D hard to call. There are 14 residues in the CDR3. Germline V CDR1 and CDR2: SNHLY, FYNNEI. The CDR3 coding sequence is TGTGCCAGCAGTGAAGCGAAGGCAGTCTACGGGCAGTACTTC. Translated: CASSEAKAVYGQYF.

This clonotype was recorded at least ten times. The chain combines TRBV6-5 with TRBJ1-5, with a tentative D call TRBD1 (5 bases). Trimming took 4 bases from V and 4 from J, leaving 11 bases between them. CDR1 and CDR2 from the germline V gene are MNHEY and SVGAGI. The length of the CDR3 is 14 residues. The CDR3 loop reads CASSLTATNQPQHF. The DNA for the CDR3 is TGTGCCAGCAGTTTGACAGCAACAAATCAGCCCCAGCATTTT.

V usage is TRBV20-1 and J usage is TRBJ2-2; D unclear. This CDR3 is 15 amino acids long. With 3 bases removed from V and 0 bases from J, the gap between germline ends came to 11 bases. Per germline, CDR1 DFQATT and CDR2 SNEGSKA (reference sequence). CDR3 sequence (DNA): TGCAGTGCTAGTTGGCGCGGAACGAACACCGGGGAGCTGTTTTTT. Encoded protein: CSASWRGTNTGELFF.

The sample holds many counts of this clonotype. CDR3 DNA sequence: TGTGCCAGCAGTGTGTCCGGGACAGGGACCGGCTACACCTTC. This encodes CASSVSGTGTGYTF. The chain links TRBV5-6 to TRBJ1-2, with TRBD1 matching over 9 bases. V lost 5 bases, J lost 8 bases, and 10 bases stayed unmatched. The germline CDR1 and CDR2 sequences are SGHDT and YYEEEE. The length of the CDR3 is 14 residues. Based on the CDR3 plus reference TRBV5-6 and TRBJ1-2, the full variable domain is DAGVTQSPTHLIKTRGQQVTLRCSPKSGHDTVSWYQQALGQGPQFIFQYYEEEERQRGNFPDRFSGHQFPNYSSELNVNALLLGDSALYLCASSVSGTGTGYTFGSGTRLTVV.

This clonotype has more than one count but fewer than ten. The chain combines TRBV20-1 with TRBJ1-1; D possibly corresponds to TRBD1 (5 bases). CDR3 length: 14 amino acids. The germline V gene encodes CDR1 DFQATT and CDR2 SNEGSKA (reference sequence). V dropped 2 bases and J dropped 6 bases, with 16 bases sitting between them. CDR3 amino acids: CSARTRRVFSEAFF. The CDR3 nucleotides are TGCAGTGCTAGAACCCGCAGGGTTTTCTCTGAAGCTTTCTTT.